This TCR beta chain was found in a study of CD8 T cells in ankylosing spondylitis. Concerning this clonotype itself: Its target is unknown.

Library preparation for TCR beta used quantitative 5'-RACE with molecular barcodes. Via MiXCR, TCRdb re-called the 5' RACE reads, giving one row per CDR3 protein. The table lists roughly 700,000 distinct CDR3 sequences, roughly 20% of them singletons. General study points: Matched synovial fluid from ankylosing spondylitis patients was reported to be enriched for disease-linked clones. Made up of several highly homologous variants, a TCR beta motif appeared characteristic of ankylosing spondylitis blood. Previous work reported some of these motif variants in the synovial fluid and blood of reactive arthritis. The disease-linked clones had a CD8+ phenotype and low blood frequencies.

This CDR3 comprises 16 residues. Germline CDR1 SGHRS, CDR2 YFSETQ. V lost 3 bases and J lost 0, with 10 bases in between. The chain recombines TRBV5-1 with TRBJ2-6; D may correspond to TRBD1 or TRBD2 (5 bases each). This receptor was identified in a male donor with ankylosing spondylitis. Sequencing used blood, either unsorted or a sorted T cell fraction (not recorded which). The CDR3 protein is CASSWDGASGANVLTF. CDR3 bases: TGCGCCAGCAGCTGGGACGGAGCCTCTGGGGCCAACGTCCTGACTTTC.